The 32 T cell receptor beta chains given below trace back to one sample, sequenced in a study of blood T cell repertoires in COVID-19 (TCRdb year 2020). The library was generated by the immunoSEQ multiplex PCR assay. TCRdb took over this immuneACCESS table, retaining in-frame rearrangements with V and J assigned. Such tables are incomplete; in checked studies, under half of the missing clones stem from an unresolved V gene, and the remainder is unexplained. Present in this sample are over 200,000 clones, roughly 80% of which were seen just once. The top ten clones comprise approximately 8.7% of the sample. Material for sequencing was peripheral blood. Receptors originate from an elderly woman with acute or convalescent COVID-19.

The gene calls are TRBV25-1 and TRBJ1-6; D possibly corresponds to TRBD1 (5 bases). The CDR3 sequence is 14 residues long. Trimming cost V 4 bases and J 9 bases, with 13 bases left between them. Germline CDR1 and CDR2: MGHDK and SYGVNS. The CDR3 DNA follows: TGTGCCAGCAGTGCCCAGGGAGGTAGTTCACCCCTCCACTTT. This translates into CASSAQGGSSPLHF.

The rearrangement uses TRBV5-4 and TRBJ1-4; the D gene is possibly TRBD1 (5 bases). Germline loops: CDR1 SGHNT, CDR2 YYREEE (reference sequence). CDR3 size: 13 residues. V lost 5 bases and J lost 4, with 9 bases in between. This chain's CDR3 is CASSIQGNEKLFF. In DNA, the CDR3 is TGTGCCAGCAGTATCCAGGGTAATGAAAAACTGTTTTTT.

This clone was seen many times. The chain is built from TRBV19 and TRBJ2-7; D gene uncertain. Germline CDR1 and CDR2: LNHDA and SQIVND (reference sequence). The CDR3 extends over 13 amino acids. The ends were cut back, 6 bases at V and 0 bases at J, with 9 bases in the middle. The CDR3 spells CASRLSSSYEQYF. The CDR3 coding sequence is TGTGCCAGTAGGTTGTCGAGCTCCTACGAGCAGTACTTC.

The V gene is TRBV5-1, the J gene TRBJ2-2, with 7 positions matching TRBD1. The CDR3 sequence is 17 residues long. V trimming: 4 bases; J trimming: 5 bases; junction bases outside the gene matches: 14. CDR1 SGHRS and CDR2 YFSETQ come from the germline V gene. CDR3 DNA sequence: TGCGCCAGCAGCCCGACAGGGAACCCCGGCCCGACCGGGGAGCTGTTTTTT. Translating it yields CASSPTGNPGPTGELFF.

This chain connects TRBV6-2 or TRBV6-3 to TRBJ1-1; 7 positions match TRBD1. Germline V gene sequence: CDR1 MNHEY, CDR2 SVGEGT. CDR3 length: 15 residues. The J segment lost 4 bases and the V segment lost 2 bases, leaving 7 bases of the junction unmatched. The CDR3 DNA follows: TGTGCCAGCAGTTACACGGGACAGCTGGGCACTGAAGCTTTCTTT. Amino acids: CASSYTGQLGTEAFF.

The chain links TRBV27 to TRBJ2-7; D may be TRBD2 (6 bases). The ends were cut back, 3 bases at V and 4 bases at J, with 10 bases in the middle. CDR1 MNHEY and CDR2 SMNVEV come from the germline V gene (reference sequence). This CDR3 region has 13 residues. The DNA of the CDR3 is TGTGCCAGCAGTTTGTCCGGGGGTTACGAGCAGTACTTC. Translating it yields CASSLSGGYEQYF.

The chain joins TRBV18 to TRBJ1-1; TRBD1 aligns across 10 bases. CDR1 is KGHSH and CDR2 is LQKENI in the germline V gene. Trimming at V came to 6 bases and at J to 0 bases, leaving 4 bases not matched to a gene. This CDR3 has 15 residues. Written as DNA, the CDR3 is TGTGCCAGCTCGACGGGACAGGGGCTGAACACTGAAGCTTTCTTT. As protein: CASSTGQGLNTEAFF.

The DNA for the CDR3 is TGTGCCAGCAGTGAAGCGTCGGATACGCAGTATTTT. Its protein is CASSEASDTQYF. The genes are TRBV2 and TRBJ2-3; D remains ambiguous. Trimming stripped 0 bases from V and 6 bases from J, with 4 bases between. The CDR3 extends over 12 amino acids. The germline V gene encodes CDR1 SNHLY and CDR2 FYNNEI. Filled out from reference TRBV2 and TRBJ2-3, the complete variable domain reads EPEVTQTPSHQVTQMGQEVILRCVPISNHLYFYWYRQILGQKVEFLVSFYNNEISEKSEIFDDQFSVERPDGSNFTLKIRSTKLEDSAMYFCASSEASDTQYFGPGTRLTVL.

The rearrangement links TRBV2 to TRBJ2-5; a possible D gene is TRBD2 (6 bases). Germline-derived CDR1 and CDR2 are SNHLY and FYNNEI. The CDR3 runs 13 residues. Trimming removed 4 bases at V and 5 bases at J, with 11 bases between. CDR3 DNA: TGTGCCAGCAGTGTGCGACTAGGCGAGACCCAGTACTTC. Translating gives CASSVRLGETQYF.

This chain connects TRBV21-1 to TRBJ1-4; no check of the table's D call, TRBD1, against the DNA was made. TRBV21-1 is given as a pseudogene. The length of the CDR3 is 15 residues. In DNA, the CDR3 is TGTGCCAGCAGCGGACGGACAGGGGTACGCGAAAAACTGTTTTTT. The encoded protein is CASSGRTGVREKLFF.

V usage is TRBV4-2 and J usage is TRBJ2-2; 7 nucleotides agree with TRBD2. This CDR3 comprises 15 residues. Germline CDR1 LGHNA, CDR2 YNFKEQ. Trimming cost V 5 bases and J 4 bases; bases outside gene matches: 7. The CDR3 DNA is TGTGCCAGCAGCAAATCTAGCGGTAGCACCGGGGAGCTGTTTTTT. It encodes CASSKSSGSTGELFF.

The chain links TRBV4-1 to TRBJ2-5; 7 bases line up with TRBD2. This CDR3 contains 16 residues. The germline CDR1 and CDR2 sequences are MGHRA and YSYEKL. V gave up 1 base and J gave up 5 bases; unmatched junction bases: 10. The CDR3 region is CASSQVPLAMGETQYF. In nucleotides, the CDR3 is TGCGCCAGCAGCCAAGTGCCACTAGCGATGGGCGAGACCCAGTACTTC.

This chain links TRBV11-2 with TRBJ2-7, with TRBD1 matching over 11 bases. There are 15 residues in the CDR3. The junction had 12 bases not matched to a gene; V was cut back by 5 bases and J by 9 bases. Germline V gene lookup returns CDR1 SGHAT and CDR2 FQNNGV. CDR3 coding DNA: TGTGCCAGCAGCGTTAGTAGGGTGGGACAGGGGGGGCAGTACTTC. It codes for CASSVSRVGQGGQYF.

The chain combines TRBV5-6 with TRBJ2-1; 8 bases match TRBD2. CDR3 length equals 14 residues. The V gene's germline CDR1 is SGHDT and CDR2 YYEEEE. After removal of 8 bases from V and 5 bases from J, the junction contained 9 bases not matched to a gene. This CDR3 reads CASRRLATHNEQFF. In DNA form, the CDR3 reads TGTGCCAGTAGAAGACTAGCGACCCACAATGAGCAGTTCTTC.

This sequence joins TRBV2 and TRBJ2-1; TRBD2 matches 10 bases. After removal of 1 base from V and 1 base from J, the junction contained 7 bases not matched to a gene. The CDR3 length is 18 residues. The germline V gene encodes CDR1 SNHLY and CDR2 FYNNEI. Written as DNA, the CDR3 is TGTGCCAGCAGTGAAGTGGCTAGCGGGAGTGGTTCCTACAATGAGCAGTTCTTC. Translation: CASSEVASGSGSYNEQFF.

The chain employs TRBV29-1 and TRBJ1-1; TRBD1 is a possible D gene (6 bases). This CDR3 spans 13 amino acids. CDR1 is SQVTM, CDR2 ANQGSEA, per germline. V was pared by 6 bases and J by 0 bases, with 11 bases between. In nucleotides, the CDR3 is TGCAGCGTGGACAGAACTATGAACACTGAAGCTTTCTTT. This gives the protein CSVDRTMNTEAFF.

This clone has only a few counts. This chain uses TRBV5-1 with TRBJ2-7; D unresolved. V lost 0 bases and J 2 bases, leaving 9 bases between the germline ends. This CDR3 is built from 14 residues. CDR1 and CDR2 from the germline V gene are SGHRS and YFSETQ. CDR3 sequence reads: CASSLVAEPYEQYF. CDR3 coding DNA: TGCGCCAGCAGCTTGGTTGCGGAACCCTACGAGCAGTACTTC.

The V and J genes are TRBV10-1 and TRBJ2-1; D not resolved. Germline V gene lookup returns CDR1 WNHNN and CDR2 SYGVQD (reference sequence). This CDR3 contains 13 residues. Trimming removed 8 bases at V and 3 bases at J, with 11 bases between. The CDR3: CASDSPGYNEQFF. In DNA, the CDR3 is TGCGCCAGCGACTCTCCCGGCTACAATGAGCAGTTCTTC.

The chain joins TRBV7-9 to TRBJ1-4, with a weak D call TRBD1 (6 bases). Trimming removed 11 bases from V and 0 bases from J, with 13 bases in between. From germline, CDR1 is SEHNR and CDR2 FQNEAQ (reference sequence). There are 14 residues in the CDR3. As DNA, the CDR3 is TGTGCCTCCTCACAGGGCGCAACTAATGAAAAACTGTTTTTT. Its protein is CASSQGATNEKLFF.

J is TRBJ2-3 and V is TRBV13, with D unresolved. This CDR3 is built from 14 residues. Trimming shortened V by 5 bases and J by 6 bases, and 15 bases separated the two germline ends. Germline values: CDR1 PRHDT, CDR2 FYEKMQ (reference sequence). The CDR3 region has the DNA TGTGCCAGCAGCCCTGACTTGTCACGTGATACGCAGTATTTT. This translates into CASSPDLSRDTQYF.

The chain carries TRBV19 and TRBJ2-2; 10 nucleotides align to TRBD1. Germline CDR1 reads LNHDA; CDR2 reads SQIVND (reference sequence). The trim removed 7 bases at V and 3 bases at J, leaving 5 bases unmatched. The CDR3 has 15 residues. The DNA for the CDR3 is TGTGCCAGTACCCAGGGACAGGGGTACACCGGGGAGCTGTTTTTT. This codes for CASTQGQGYTGELFF.

The chain links TRBV7-2 to TRBJ1-2; tentatively, D is TRBD1 (6 bases). From germline, CDR1 is SGHTA and CDR2 FQGNSA. The CDR3 spans 13 residues. V dropped 6 bases and J dropped 2 bases, with 10 bases sitting between them. The CDR3 loop is CASSQTGNYGYTF. Here the CDR3 DNA reads TGTGCCAGCAGTCAGACAGGAAACTATGGCTACACCTTC.

This chain joins TRBV6-5 and TRBJ1-2, with 9 bases that match TRBD1. Germline assignment: CDR1 MNHEY and CDR2 SVGAGI. The CDR3 has 13 amino acids. J was trimmed by 4 bases and V by 8 bases; bases with no gene match: 5. The chain's CDR3 is CASWDREAYGYTF. The CDR3 DNA reads TGTGCCAGCTGGGACAGGGAGGCCTATGGCTACACCTTC.

The rearrangement joins TRBV5-1 to TRBJ1-2, with a possible D match to TRBD1 (5 bases). The CDR3 has 16 residues. Germline V gene data show CDR1 as SGHRS and CDR2 as YFSETQ. V dropped 0 bases and J dropped 1 base, with 13 bases sitting between them. The CDR3 region is CASSLGSGSGNYGYTF. The CDR3 DNA reads as TGCGCCAGCAGCTTGGGCTCAGGGTCTGGTAACTATGGCTACACCTTC. The full variable domain, in which reference TRBV5-1 and TRBJ1-2 provide the parts outside the CDR3, is KAGVTQTPRYLIKTRGQQVTLSCSPISGHRSVSWYQQTPGQGLQFLFEYFSETQRNKGNFPGRFSGRQFSNSRSEMNVSTLELGDSALYLCASSLGSGSGNYGYTFGSGTRLTVV.

V usage is TRBV10-3 and J usage is TRBJ2-7; 13 positions agree with TRBD2. Germline trimming cut 6 bases from V and 1 base from J; bases unmatched to any gene: 3. The germline V gene encodes CDR1 ENHRY and CDR2 SYGVKD. This CDR3 is built from 15 residues. CDR3 loop: CAISGGLAGSYEQYF. The CDR3 DNA is TGTGCCATCAGCGGGGGACTAGCGGGATCCTACGAGCAGTACTTC.

The chain joins TRBV5-8 to TRBJ1-3; TRBD1 matches 7 bases. CDR1 is SGHTS, CDR2 YDEGEE, per germline. Trimming at V came to 0 bases and at J to 1 base, leaving 4 bases not matched to a gene. This CDR3 contains 16 residues. Here the CDR3 reads CASSLGGTASGNTIYF. The DNA of the CDR3 is TGTGCCAGCAGCTTGGGGGGGACAGCTTCTGGAAACACCATATATTTT.

The rearrangement uses TRBV6-5 and TRBJ1-1; 7 bases are a match to TRBD1. The CDR3 has 13 amino acids. The ends lost 6 bases at V and 4 bases at J; junction bases unmatched: 5. Germline CDR1 and CDR2: MNHEY and SVGAGI. CDR3 in DNA: TGTGCCAGCAGCCTACAGGGGACCACTGAAGCTTTCTTT. Translation: CASSLQGTTEAFF.

The V gene is TRBV6-5, the J gene TRBJ1-2; TRBD1 agrees at 8 bases. V lost 5 bases, J lost 4 bases, and 9 bases stayed unmatched. Germline V gene sequence: CDR1 MNHEY, CDR2 SVGAGI. The CDR3 length is 15 residues. The CDR3 sequence: CASSLQGGGSYGYTF. Written as DNA, the CDR3 is TGTGCCAGCAGTCTACAGGGGGGAGGGTCCTATGGCTACACCTTC.

This clone appeared a few times. The chain uses TRBV14 and TRBJ1-6; TRBD1 is a possible D gene (6 bases). CDR3 length: 17 amino acids. Between the trimmed V and J ends, which lost 3 bases and 0 bases, there was a span of 12 bases. In germline, CDR1 is SGHDN, CDR2 FVKESK. CDR3 in DNA: TGTGCCAGCAGCCACCAACAGGGAATCTCCTATAATTCACCCCTCCACTTT. Translation: CASSHQQGISYNSPLHF. Drawing the rest from reference TRBV14 and TRBJ1-6, the complete variable domain is EAGVTQFPSHSVIEKGQTVTLRCDPISGHDNLYWYRRVMGKEIKFLLHFVKESKQDESGMPNNRFLAERTGGTYSTLKVQPAELEDSGVYFCASSHQQGISYNSPLHFGNGTRLTVT.

The chain combines TRBV29-1 with TRBJ1-1; D perhaps matches TRBD1 (5 bases). CDR1 and CDR2 from the germline V gene are SQVTM and ANQGSEA. The V end lost 4 bases, the J end lost 4 bases, and 16 bases lay between the germline ends. The CDR3 runs 14 residues. CDR3 region: CSVGRMGGTTEAFF. In DNA form, the CDR3 reads TGCAGCGTTGGTAGGATGGGAGGGACCACTGAAGCTTTCTTT.

This chain connects TRBV3-1 (or the pseudogene TRBV3-2) to TRBJ1-2, with TRBD1 matching over 12 bases. Looked up from germline, CDR1 is LGHDT and CDR2 is YNNKEL (reference sequence). The CDR3 covers 15 residues. V was clipped by 1 base and J by 7 bases; unmatched bases: 4. The CDR3 is CASSQVGQGAGGYTF. DNA of the CDR3: TGTGCCAGCAGCCAAGTGGGACAGGGGGCGGGTGGCTACACCTTC.

The chain joins TRBV5-1 to TRBJ2-2, with 12 positions matching TRBD2. Trimming removed 4 bases from V and 5 bases from J; junction bases left unmatched: 9. CDR1 and CDR2 (germline): SGHRS, YFSETQ. The length of the CDR3 is 17 residues. The CDR3 protein is CASSRRTSGVGTGELFF. Here the CDR3 DNA reads TGCGCCAGCAGCAGGCGGACTAGCGGGGTGGGGACCGGGGAGCTGTTTTTT. Supplemented by reference TRBV5-1 and TRBJ2-2, the full variable domain reads KAGVTQTPRYLIKTRGQQVTLSCSPISGHRSVSWYQQTPGQGLQFLFEYFSETQRNKGNFPGRFSGRQFSNSRSEMNVSTLELGDSALYLCASSRRTSGVGTGELFFGEGSRLTVL.